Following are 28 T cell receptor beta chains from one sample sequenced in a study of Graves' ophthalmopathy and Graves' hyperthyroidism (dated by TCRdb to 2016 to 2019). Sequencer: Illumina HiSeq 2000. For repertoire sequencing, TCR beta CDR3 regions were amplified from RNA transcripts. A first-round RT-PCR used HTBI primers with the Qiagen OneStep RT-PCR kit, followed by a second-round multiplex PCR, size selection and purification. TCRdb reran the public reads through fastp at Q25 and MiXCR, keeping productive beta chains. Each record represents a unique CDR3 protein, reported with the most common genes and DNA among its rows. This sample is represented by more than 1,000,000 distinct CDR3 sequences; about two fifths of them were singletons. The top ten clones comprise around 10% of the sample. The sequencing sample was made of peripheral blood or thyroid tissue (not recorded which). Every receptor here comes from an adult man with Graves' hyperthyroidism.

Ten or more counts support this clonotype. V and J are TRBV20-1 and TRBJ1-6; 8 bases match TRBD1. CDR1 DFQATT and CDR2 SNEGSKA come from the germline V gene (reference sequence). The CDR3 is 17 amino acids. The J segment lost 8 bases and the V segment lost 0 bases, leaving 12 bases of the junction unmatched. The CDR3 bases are TGCAGTGCTAGAGATCAAAGACAGGGGACTAATTATTCACCCCTCCACTTT. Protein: CSARDQRQGTNYSPLHF.

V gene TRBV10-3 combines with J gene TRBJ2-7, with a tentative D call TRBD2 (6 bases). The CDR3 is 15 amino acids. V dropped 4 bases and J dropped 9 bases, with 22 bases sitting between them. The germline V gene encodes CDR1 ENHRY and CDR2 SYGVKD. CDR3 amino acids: CAISGVGPPEGGQYF. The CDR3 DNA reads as TGTGCCATCAGTGGAGTGGGGCCACCGGAGGGAGGGCAGTACTTC.

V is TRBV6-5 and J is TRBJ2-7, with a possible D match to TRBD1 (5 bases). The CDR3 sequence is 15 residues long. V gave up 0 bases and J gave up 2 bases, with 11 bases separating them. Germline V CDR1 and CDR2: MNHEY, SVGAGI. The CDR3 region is CASSYSTVPTYEQYF. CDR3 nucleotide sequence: TGTGCCAGCAGTTACTCGACAGTACCCACCTACGAGCAGTACTTC.

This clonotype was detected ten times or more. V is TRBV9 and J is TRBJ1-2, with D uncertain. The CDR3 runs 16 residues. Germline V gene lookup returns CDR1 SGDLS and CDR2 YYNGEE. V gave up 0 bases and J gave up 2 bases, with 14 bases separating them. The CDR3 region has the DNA TGTGCCAGCAGCGTAGGAGTAAGCGGAGGGAACTATGGCTACACCTTC. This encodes CASSVGVSGGNYGYTF. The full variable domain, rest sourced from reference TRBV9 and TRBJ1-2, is DSGVTQTPKHLITATGQRVTLRCSPRSGDLSVYWYQQSLDQGLQFLIQYYNGEERAKGNILERFSAQQFPDLHSELNLSSLELGDSALYFCASSVGVSGGNYGYTFGSGTRLTVV.

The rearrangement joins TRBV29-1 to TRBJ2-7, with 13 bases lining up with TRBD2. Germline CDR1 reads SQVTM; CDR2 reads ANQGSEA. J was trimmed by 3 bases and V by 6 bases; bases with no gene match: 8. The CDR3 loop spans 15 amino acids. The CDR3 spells CSVARLAGGSYEQYF. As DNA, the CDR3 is TGCAGCGTCGCTAGACTAGCGGGAGGTAGCTACGAGCAGTACTTC.

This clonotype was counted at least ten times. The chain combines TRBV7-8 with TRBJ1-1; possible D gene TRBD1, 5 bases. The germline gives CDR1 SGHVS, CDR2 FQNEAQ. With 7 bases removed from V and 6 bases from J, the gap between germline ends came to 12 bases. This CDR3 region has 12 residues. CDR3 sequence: CASNHDSPEAFF. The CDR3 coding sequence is TGTGCCAGCAACCATGACAGCCCTGAAGCTTTCTTT.

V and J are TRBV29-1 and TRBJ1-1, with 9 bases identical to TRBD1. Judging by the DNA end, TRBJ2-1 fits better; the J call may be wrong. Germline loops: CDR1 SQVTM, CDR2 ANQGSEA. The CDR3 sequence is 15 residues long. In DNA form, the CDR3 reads TGCAGCGTAGTCGGGACAGGGAGCTCCTACAATGAGCAGTTCTTC. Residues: CSVVGTGSSYNEQFF.

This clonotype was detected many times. The CDR3 is CASSLAGGASYEQYF. The CDR3, as DNA: TGTGCCAGCAGCTTAGCTGGGGGCGCCTCCTACGAGCAGTACTTC. V gene TRBV7-8 combines with J gene TRBJ2-7, with TRBD1 as a possible D gene (6 bases). The CDR3 has 15 residues. Germline values: CDR1 SGHVS, CDR2 FQNEAQ. Between the trimmed V and J ends, which lost 0 bases and 0 bases, there was a span of 9 bases.

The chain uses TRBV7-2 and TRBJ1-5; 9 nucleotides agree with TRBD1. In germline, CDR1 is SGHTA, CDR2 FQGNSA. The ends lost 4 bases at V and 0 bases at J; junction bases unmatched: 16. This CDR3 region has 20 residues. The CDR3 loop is CASSYLIAPGQGYSNQPQHF. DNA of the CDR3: TGTGCCAGCAGCTACTTAATCGCCCCGGGACAGGGTTATAGCAATCAGCCCCAGCATTTT.

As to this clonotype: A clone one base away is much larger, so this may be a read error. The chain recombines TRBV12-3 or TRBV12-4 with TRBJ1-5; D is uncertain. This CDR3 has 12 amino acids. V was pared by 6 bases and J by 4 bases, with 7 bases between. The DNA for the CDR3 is TGTGCCAGCAGCCACGAGAATCAGCCCCAGCATTTT. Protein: CASSHENQPQHF.

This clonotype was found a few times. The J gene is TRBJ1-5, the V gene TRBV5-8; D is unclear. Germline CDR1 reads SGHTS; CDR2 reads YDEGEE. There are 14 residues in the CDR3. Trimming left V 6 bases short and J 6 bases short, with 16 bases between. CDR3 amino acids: CASTAFPETQPQHF. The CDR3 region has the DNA TGTGCCAGCACAGCTTTCCCCGAGACTCAGCCCCAGCATTTT.

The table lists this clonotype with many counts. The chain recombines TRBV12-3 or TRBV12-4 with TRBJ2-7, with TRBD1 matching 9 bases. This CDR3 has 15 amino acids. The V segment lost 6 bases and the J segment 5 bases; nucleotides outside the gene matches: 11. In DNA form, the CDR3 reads TGTGCCAGCAGCCATCCGGGACAGGGACGCCACGAGCAGTACTTC. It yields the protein CASSHPGQGRHEQYF.

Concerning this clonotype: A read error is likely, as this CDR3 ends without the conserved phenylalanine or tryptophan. The CDR3 sequence: CASSPRQGGHYGYTV. Here the CDR3 DNA reads TGCGCCAGCAGCCCTCGACAGGGAGGTCACTATGGCTACACCGTC. The chain has TRBV4-1 and TRBJ1-2; TRBD1 agrees at 7 bases. The CDR3 totals 15 residues. After removal of 4 bases from V and 3 bases from J, the junction contained 8 bases not matched to a gene. Germline lookup yields CDR1 MGHRA and CDR2 YSYEKL.

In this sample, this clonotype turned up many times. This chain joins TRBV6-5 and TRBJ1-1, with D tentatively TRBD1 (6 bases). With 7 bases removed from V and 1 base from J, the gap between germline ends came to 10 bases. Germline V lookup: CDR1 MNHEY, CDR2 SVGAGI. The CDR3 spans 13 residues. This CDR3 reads CASKQGSNTEAFF. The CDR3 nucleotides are TGTGCCAGCAAACAGGGATCGAACACTGAAGCTTTCTTT.

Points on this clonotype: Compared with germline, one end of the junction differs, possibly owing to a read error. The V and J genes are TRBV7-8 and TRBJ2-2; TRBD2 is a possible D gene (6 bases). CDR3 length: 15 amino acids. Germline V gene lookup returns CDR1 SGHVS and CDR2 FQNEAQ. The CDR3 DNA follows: TGTGCCAGCAGTTTAGCGGTTTGGGGGACCGGGGAGCTGTTTTTT. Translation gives CASSLAVWGTGELFF.

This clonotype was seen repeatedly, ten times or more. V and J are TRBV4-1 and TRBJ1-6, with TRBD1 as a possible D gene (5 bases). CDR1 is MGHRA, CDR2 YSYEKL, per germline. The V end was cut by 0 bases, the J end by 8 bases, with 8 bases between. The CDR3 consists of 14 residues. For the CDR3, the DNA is TGCGCCAGCAGCCAAGAGGACAACCATTCACCCCTCCACTTT. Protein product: CASSQEDNHSPLHF.

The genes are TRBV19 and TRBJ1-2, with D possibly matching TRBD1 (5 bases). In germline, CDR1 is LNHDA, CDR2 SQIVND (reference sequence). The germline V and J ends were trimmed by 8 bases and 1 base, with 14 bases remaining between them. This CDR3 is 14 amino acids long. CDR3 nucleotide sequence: TGTGCCAGTGTCGACAGCTGGGGTAACTATGGCTACACCTTC. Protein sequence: CASVDSWGNYGYTF.

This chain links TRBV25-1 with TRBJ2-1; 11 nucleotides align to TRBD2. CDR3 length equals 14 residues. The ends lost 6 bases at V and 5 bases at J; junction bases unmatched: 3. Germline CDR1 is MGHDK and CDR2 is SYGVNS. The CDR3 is CASSLAGGNNEQFF. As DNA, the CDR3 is TGTGCCAGCAGCTTAGCGGGAGGGAACAATGAGCAGTTCTTC.

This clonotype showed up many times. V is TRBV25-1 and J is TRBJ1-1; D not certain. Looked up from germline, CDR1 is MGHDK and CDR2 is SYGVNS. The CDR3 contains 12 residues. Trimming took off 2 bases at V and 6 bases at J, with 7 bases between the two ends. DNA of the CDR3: TGTGCCAGCAGTGAAGGGTTATCTGAAGCTTTCTTT. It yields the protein CASSEGLSEAFF.

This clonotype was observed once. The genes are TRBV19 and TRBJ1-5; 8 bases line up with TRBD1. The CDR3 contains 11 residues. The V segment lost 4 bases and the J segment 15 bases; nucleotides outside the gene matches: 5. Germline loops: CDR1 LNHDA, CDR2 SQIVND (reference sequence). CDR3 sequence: CASSTTGTGHF. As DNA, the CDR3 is TGTGCCAGTAGTACGACCGGGACAGGGCATTTT.

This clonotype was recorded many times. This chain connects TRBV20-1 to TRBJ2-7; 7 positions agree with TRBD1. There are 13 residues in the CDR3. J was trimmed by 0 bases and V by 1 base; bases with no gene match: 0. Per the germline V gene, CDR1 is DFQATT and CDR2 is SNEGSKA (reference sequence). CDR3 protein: CSARGQGSYEQYF. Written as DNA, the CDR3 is TGCAGTGCTAGAGGACAGGGCTCCTACGAGCAGTACTTC.

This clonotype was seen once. DNA for the CDR3: TGTGCCAGCAGACCAGAAGGGGGGACGGGGACACGTAGCAATCAGCCCCAGCATTTT. Its translation is CASRPEGGTGTRSNQPQHF. The chain recombines TRBV2 with TRBJ1-5, with a tentative D call TRBD1 (6 bases). CDR1 and CDR2 from the germline V gene are SNHLY and FYNNEI. The CDR3 has 19 residues. Trimming left V 6 bases short and J 0 bases short, with 24 bases between. The entire variable domain, with the rest obtained from reference TRBV2 and TRBJ1-5, is as follows: EPEVTQTPSHQVTQMGQEVILRCVPISNHLYFYWYRQILGQKVEFLVSFYNNEISEKSEIFDDQFSVERPDGSNFTLKIRSTKLEDSAMYFCASRPEGGTGTRSNQPQHFGDGTRLSIL.

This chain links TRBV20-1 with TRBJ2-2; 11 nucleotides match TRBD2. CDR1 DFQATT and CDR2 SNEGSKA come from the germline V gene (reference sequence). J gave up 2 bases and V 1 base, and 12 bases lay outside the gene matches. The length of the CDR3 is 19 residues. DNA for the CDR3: TGCAGTGCTAGAGGCACTAGCGGGGGACCAATTTATAACACCGGGGAGCTGTTTTTT. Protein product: CSARGTSGGPIYNTGELFF.

In DNA form, the CDR3 reads TGTGCCAGCAGCCCTAGGGGGGGAACAGGTAATTCACCCCTCCACTTT. This gives the protein CASSPRGGTGNSPLHF. The chain has TRBV25-1 and TRBJ1-6, with D possibly matching TRBD1 (6 bases). Looked up from germline, CDR1 is MGHDK and CDR2 is SYGVNS. V was cut by 6 bases and J by 6 bases, with 18 bases left in between. The CDR3 spans 16 residues.

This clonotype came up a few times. The chain's CDR3 is CASSFVDLGNTIYF. The DNA of the CDR3 is TGTGCCAGCAGTTTCGTGGATCTCGGAAACACCATATATTTT. The chain employs TRBV28 and TRBJ1-3; the D is unclear. The CDR3 is made up of 14 amino acids. CDR1 is MDHEN and CDR2 is SYDVKM in the germline V gene. Trimming stripped 3 bases from V and 4 bases from J, with 10 bases between.

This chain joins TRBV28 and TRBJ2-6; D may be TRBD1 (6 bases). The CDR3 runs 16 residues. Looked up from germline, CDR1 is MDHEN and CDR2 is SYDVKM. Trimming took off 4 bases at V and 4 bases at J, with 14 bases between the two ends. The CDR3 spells CASSSTGKVGANVLTF. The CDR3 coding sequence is TGTGCCAGCAGTTCAACAGGGAAAGTGGGGGCCAACGTCCTGACTTTC. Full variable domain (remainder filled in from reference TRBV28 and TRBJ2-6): DVKVTQSSRYLVKRTGEKVFLECVQDMDHENMFWYRQDPGLGLRLIYFSYDVKMKEKGDIPEGYSVSREKKERFSLILESASTNQTSMYLCASSSTGKVGANVLTFGAGSRLTVL.

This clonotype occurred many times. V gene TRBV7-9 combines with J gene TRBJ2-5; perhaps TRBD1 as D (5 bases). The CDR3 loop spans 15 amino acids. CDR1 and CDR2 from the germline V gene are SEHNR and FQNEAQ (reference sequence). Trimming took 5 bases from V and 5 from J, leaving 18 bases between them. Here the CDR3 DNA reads TGTGCCAGCAGCCCCACTCGTAGGGGTACGGAGACCCAGTACTTC. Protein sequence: CASSPTRRGTETQYF.

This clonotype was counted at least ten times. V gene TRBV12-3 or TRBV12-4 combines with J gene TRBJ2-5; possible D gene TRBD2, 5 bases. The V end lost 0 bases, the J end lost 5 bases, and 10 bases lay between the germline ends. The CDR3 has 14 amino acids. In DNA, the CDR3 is TGTGCCAGCAGTTTAGCTCGGGGTTTGGAGACCCAGTACTTC. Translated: CASSLARGLETQYF.